A selection of T cell receptor beta chains follows, all from one sample in a study of shared clonotypes between healthy human individuals. Produced via immunoSEQ multiplex PCR; TCRdb's table is partial and in-frame only. The sample holds about 2.1 million clones, 93% seen once. The sample comprised naive CD8+ T cells from PBMCs. Receptors were obtained from a man aged 18-30 years in good health. Some clones in this sample may be carry-over from other donors' samples. Each CDR3 is given with its conserved first and last residue. The order of the fields is V gene, J gene, D gene, clone size, CDR3 protein, CDR3 DNA. A D gene is named only where the DNA matches it firmly. Size is stated for part of the rows, as once, few or many counts, or as a class when the clone is expanded.

V gene: TRBV9; J gene: TRBJ2-3; D gene: -; clone size: -; CDR3 protein: CASSVGPSPGDTQYF; CDR3 DNA: TGTGCCAGCAGCGTAGGGCCTAGCCCAGGGGATACGCAGTATTTT
V gene: TRBV6-6; J gene: TRBJ1-1; D gene: -; clone size: -; CDR3 protein: CASGTFDFF; CDR3 DNA: TGTGCCAGCGGGACATTCGATTTCTTT
V gene: TRBV28; J gene: TRBJ1-5; D gene: -; clone size: -; CDR3 protein: CASSSLWSHQSQPQHF; CDR3 DNA: TGTGCCAGCAGTTCCCTTTGGTCCCACCAGAGCCAGCCCCAGCATTTT
V gene: TRBV28; J gene: TRBJ1-2; D gene: -; clone size: -; CDR3 protein: CASSENSYPGYGYTF; CDR3 DNA: TGTGCCAGCAGTGAAAACAGCTACCCTGGCTATGGCTACACCTTC
V gene: TRBV4-1; J gene: TRBJ2-2; D gene: -; clone size: -; CDR3 protein: CASSQAGGFYTGELFF; CDR3 DNA: TGCGCCAGCAGCCAAGCCGGCGGGTTCTACACCGGGGAGCTGTTTTTT
V gene: TRBV2; J gene: TRBJ2-1; D gene: -; clone size: -; CDR3 protein: CASTTSRSDVNEQFF; CDR3 DNA: TGTGCCAGCACCACTTCCCGGTCGGACGTCAATGAGCAGTTCTTC
V gene: TRBV29-1; J gene: TRBJ2-7; D gene: TRBD2; clone size: -; CDR3 protein: CSVEGHFGGGYEQYF; CDR3 DNA: TGCAGCGTTGAAGGGCACTTTGGGGGGGGCTACGAGCAGTACTTC
V gene: TRBV5-1; J gene: TRBJ2-3; D gene: -; clone size: once; CDR3 protein: CASSAALTTDTQYF; CDR3 DNA: TGCGCCAGCTCCGCCGCGCTGACCACAGATACGCAGTATTTT
V gene: TRBV25-1; J gene: TRBJ2-5; D gene: -; clone size: -; CDR3 protein: CASSDDSETQYF; CDR3 DNA: TGTGCCAGCAGTGACGACTCGGAGACCCAGTACTTC
V gene: TRBV4-2; J gene: TRBJ1-4; D gene: TRBD1; clone size: -; CDR3 protein: CASSSSPTGGEKLFF; CDR3 DNA: TGTGCCAGCAGCTCATCGCCGACAGGGGGTGAAAAACTGTTTTTT
V gene: TRBV29-1; J gene: TRBJ2-3; D gene: TRBD1; clone size: -; CDR3 protein: CSGKDRGVTDTQYF; CDR3 DNA: TGCAGCGGGAAGGACAGGGGTGTCACAGATACGCAGTATTTT
V gene: TRBV6-5; J gene: TRBJ2-3; D gene: TRBD1; clone size: -; CDR3 protein: CASSLTTGVGDTQYF; CDR3 DNA: TGTGCCAGCAGCCTCACGACAGGGGTGGGGGATACGCAGTATTTT